In its sample, the clone carrying this TCR beta chain was seen once. The data derive from a study of blood T cell repertoires in COVID-19. This table comes from immunoSEQ multiplex PCR, and its TCRdb copy is limited to in-frame clones, with some not included. This table has more than 95,000 clones, 88% appearing once. This CDR3 comprises 18 residues. Trimming took off 1 base at V and 3 bases at J, with 21 bases between the two ends. Germline CDR1 MNHNS, CDR2 SASEGT. Source material: peripheral blood. The TCR sequence derives from a man between 45 and 60 years old with acute or convalescent COVID-19. This rearrangement joins TRBV6-1 to TRBJ1-2, with D perhaps TRBD1 (5 bases). CDR3: CASSEESSRVGAYYGYTF. The CDR3 region has the DNA TGTGCCAGCAGTGAAGAGAGCTCCAGGGTAGGGGCCTACTATGGCTACACCTTC.